The 5 T cell receptor beta chains reported below all come from one sample, sequenced in a study of blood T cell repertoires in COVID-19. Clones were read by immunoSEQ multiplex PCR, and TCRdb kept only the in-frame ones, dropping some. Among 120,000 or so clones listed, 82% were seen once. Sequencing was carried out using peripheral blood. The receptors shown here come from a woman in her 70s with acute or convalescent COVID-19.

This sequence joins TRBV11-3 and TRBJ1-1; a weak D match, TRBD1 (6 bases). V dropped 3 bases and J dropped 2 bases, with 13 bases sitting between them. The CDR3 has 15 residues. Germline assignment: CDR1 SGHNT and CDR2 YENEEA. CDR3: CASSLHRVVNTEAFF. The CDR3, as DNA: TGTGCCAGCAGCTTGCACAGGGTGGTAAACACTGAAGCTTTCTTT.

This chain joins TRBV7-2 and TRBJ2-3, with 8 positions matching TRBD2. The germline CDR1 and CDR2 sequences are SGHTA and FQGNSA. CDR3 size: 15 residues. The V segment lost 2 bases and the J segment 2 bases; nucleotides outside the gene matches: 3. DNA for the CDR3: TGTGCCAGCAGCTTAATCGGGGGGGTCACAGATACGCAGTATTTT. Its protein is CASSLIGGVTDTQYF.

The chain couples TRBV12-3 or TRBV12-4 to TRBJ1-5; D is unclear. The V gene lost 1 base and the J gene lost 6 bases, with 4 bases spanning the gap. The CDR3 has 12 residues. The CDR3 DNA sequence: TGTGCCAGCAGTTTAGACTTTCAGCCCCAGCATTTT. It translates to CASSLDFQPQHF.

This chain connects TRBV3-1 (or the pseudogene TRBV3-2) to TRBJ1-1; 7 bases map to TRBD1. Trimming cost V 1 base and J 5 bases; bases outside gene matches: 4. The germline gives CDR1 LGHDT, CDR2 YNNKEL (reference sequence). This CDR3 has 14 residues. DNA for the CDR3: TGTGCCAGCAGCCAAGTAGGGGGCCAGACTGAAGCTTTCTTT. Amino acid sequence: CASSQVGGQTEAFF.

This clone occurred once. The chain employs TRBV12-3 or TRBV12-4 and TRBJ1-2, with a possible D match to TRBD1 (6 bases). Trimming took 5 bases from V and 5 from J, leaving 12 bases between them. The CDR3 totals 13 residues. In DNA, the CDR3 is TGTGCCAGCAGTCGCCGACAGGTTTATGGCTACACCTTC. Residues: CASSRRQVYGYTF.